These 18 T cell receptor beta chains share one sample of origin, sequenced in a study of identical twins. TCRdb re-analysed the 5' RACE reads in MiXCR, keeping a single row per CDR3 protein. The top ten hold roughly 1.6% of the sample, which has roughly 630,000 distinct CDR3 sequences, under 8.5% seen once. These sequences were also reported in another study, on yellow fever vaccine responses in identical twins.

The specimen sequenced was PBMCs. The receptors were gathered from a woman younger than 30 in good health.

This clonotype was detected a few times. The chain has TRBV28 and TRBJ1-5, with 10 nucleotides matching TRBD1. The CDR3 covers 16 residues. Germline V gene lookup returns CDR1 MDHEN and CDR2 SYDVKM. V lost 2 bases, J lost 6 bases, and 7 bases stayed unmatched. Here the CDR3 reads CASSLRETGGRQPQHF. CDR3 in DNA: TGTGCCAGCAGTTTACGTGAGACAGGGGGCCGTCAGCCCCAGCATTTT. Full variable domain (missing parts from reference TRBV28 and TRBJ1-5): DVKVTQSSRYLVKRTGEKVFLECVQDMDHENMFWYRQDPGLGLRLIYFSYDVKMKEKGDIPEGYSVSREKKERFSLILESASTNQTSMYLCASSLRETGGRQPQHFGDGTRLSIL.

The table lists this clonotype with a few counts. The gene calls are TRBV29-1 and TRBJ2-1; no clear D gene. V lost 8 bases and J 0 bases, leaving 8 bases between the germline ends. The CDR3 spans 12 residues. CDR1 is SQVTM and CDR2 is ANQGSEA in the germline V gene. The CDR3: CSHPGSYNEQFF. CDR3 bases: TGCAGCCACCCGGGCTCCTACAATGAGCAGTTCTTC.

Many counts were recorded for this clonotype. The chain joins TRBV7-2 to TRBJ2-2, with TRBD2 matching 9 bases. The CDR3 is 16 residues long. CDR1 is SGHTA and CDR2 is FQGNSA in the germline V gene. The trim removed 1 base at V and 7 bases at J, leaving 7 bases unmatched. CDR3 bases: TGTGCCAGCAGCTTAGTGCGGGGGGGCCTTGGCGGGGAGCTGTTTTTT. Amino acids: CASSLVRGGLGGELFF.

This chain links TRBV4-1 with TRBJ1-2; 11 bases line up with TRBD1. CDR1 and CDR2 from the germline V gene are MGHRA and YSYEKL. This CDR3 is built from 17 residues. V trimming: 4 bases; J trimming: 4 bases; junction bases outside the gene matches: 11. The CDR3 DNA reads TGCGCCAGCAGCCCGGGACAGGGGGTACCCGTTTCCTATGGCTACACCTTC. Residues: CASSPGQGVPVSYGYTF.

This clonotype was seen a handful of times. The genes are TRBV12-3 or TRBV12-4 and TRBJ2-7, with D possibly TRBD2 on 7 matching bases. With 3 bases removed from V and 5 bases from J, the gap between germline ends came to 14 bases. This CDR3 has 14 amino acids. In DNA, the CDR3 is TGTGCCAGCAGTTTTGGGGGGGCGAGGGACGAGCAGTACTTC. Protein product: CASSFGGARDEQYF.

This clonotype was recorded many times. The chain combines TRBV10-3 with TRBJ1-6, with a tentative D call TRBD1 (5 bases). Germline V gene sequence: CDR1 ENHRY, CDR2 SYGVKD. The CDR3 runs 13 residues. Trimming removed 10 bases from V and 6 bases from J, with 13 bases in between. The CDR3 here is CANSAQGNSPLHF. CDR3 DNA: TGTGCCAACTCTGCCCAGGGTAATTCACCCCTCCACTTT.

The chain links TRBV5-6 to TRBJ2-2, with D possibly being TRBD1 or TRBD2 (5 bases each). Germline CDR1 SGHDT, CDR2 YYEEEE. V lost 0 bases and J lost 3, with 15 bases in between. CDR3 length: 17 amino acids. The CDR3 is CASSLGGPRGYTGELFF. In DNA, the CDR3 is TGTGCCAGCAGCTTGGGGGGACCCCGCGGGTACACCGGGGAGCTGTTTTTT. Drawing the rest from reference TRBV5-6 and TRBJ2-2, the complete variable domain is DAGVTQSPTHLIKTRGQQVTLRCSPKSGHDTVSWYQQALGQGPQFIFQYYEEEERQRGNFPDRFSGHQFPNYSSELNVNALLLGDSALYLCASSLGGPRGYTGELFFGEGSRLTVL.

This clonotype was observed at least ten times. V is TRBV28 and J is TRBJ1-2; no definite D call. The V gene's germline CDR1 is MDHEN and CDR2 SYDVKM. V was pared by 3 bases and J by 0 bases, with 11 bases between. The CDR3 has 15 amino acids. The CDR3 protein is CASSFVPVTNYGYTF. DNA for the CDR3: TGTGCCAGCAGTTTTGTACCAGTCACTAACTATGGCTACACCTTC.

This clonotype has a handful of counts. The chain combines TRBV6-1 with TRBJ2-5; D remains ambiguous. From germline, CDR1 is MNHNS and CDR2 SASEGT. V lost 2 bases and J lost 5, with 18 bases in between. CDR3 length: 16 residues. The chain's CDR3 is CASSERPWGNLETQYF. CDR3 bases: TGTGCCAGCAGTGAAAGGCCATGGGGAAATTTGGAGACCCAGTACTTC.

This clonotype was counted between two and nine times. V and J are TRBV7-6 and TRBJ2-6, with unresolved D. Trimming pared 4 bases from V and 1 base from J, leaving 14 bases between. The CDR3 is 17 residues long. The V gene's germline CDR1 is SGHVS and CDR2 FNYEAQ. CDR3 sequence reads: CASSSWARTSGANVLTF. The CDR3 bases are TGTGCCAGCAGCTCGTGGGCCAGGACGTCTGGGGCCAACGTCCTGACTTTC.

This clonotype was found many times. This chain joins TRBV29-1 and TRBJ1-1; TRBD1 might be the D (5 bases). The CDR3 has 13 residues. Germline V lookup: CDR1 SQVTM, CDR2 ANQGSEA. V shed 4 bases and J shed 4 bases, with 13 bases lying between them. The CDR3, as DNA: TGCAGCGTTGGACAGCCCGGGGGCACTGAAGCTTTCTTT. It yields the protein CSVGQPGGTEAFF.

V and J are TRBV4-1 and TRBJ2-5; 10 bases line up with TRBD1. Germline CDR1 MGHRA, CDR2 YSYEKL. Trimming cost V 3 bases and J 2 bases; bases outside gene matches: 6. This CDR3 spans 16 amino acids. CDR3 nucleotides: TGCGCCAGCAGCCACCCAGACAGGGGGCCGCAAGAGACCCAGTACTTC. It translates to CASSHPDRGPQETQYF.

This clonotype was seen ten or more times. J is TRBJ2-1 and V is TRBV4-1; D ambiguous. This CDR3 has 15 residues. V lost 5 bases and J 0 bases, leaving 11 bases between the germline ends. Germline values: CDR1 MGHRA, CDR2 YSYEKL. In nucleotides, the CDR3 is TGCGCCAGCAGCATCTTGGGCCTCTCCTACAATGAGCAGTTCTTC. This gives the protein CASSILGLSYNEQFF.

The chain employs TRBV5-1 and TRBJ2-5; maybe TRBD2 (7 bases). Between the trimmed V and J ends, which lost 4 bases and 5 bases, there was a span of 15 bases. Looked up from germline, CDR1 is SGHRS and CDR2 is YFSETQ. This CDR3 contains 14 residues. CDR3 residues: CASSTPGGPETQYF. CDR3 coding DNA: TGCGCCAGCAGCACCCCGGGGGGCCCGGAGACCCAGTACTTC. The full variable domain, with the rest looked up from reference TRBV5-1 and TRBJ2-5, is KAGVTQTPRYLIKTRGQQVTLSCSPISGHRSVSWYQQTPGQGLQFLFEYFSETQRNKGNFPGRFSGRQFSNSRSEMNVSTLELGDSALYLCASSTPGGPETQYFGPGTRLLVL.

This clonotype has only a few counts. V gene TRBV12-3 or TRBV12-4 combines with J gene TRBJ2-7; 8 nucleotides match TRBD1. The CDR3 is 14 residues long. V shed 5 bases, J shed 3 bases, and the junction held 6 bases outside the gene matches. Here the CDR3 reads CASSIAGGNYEQYF. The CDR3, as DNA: TGTGCCAGCAGTATTGCAGGGGGCAACTACGAGCAGTACTTC.

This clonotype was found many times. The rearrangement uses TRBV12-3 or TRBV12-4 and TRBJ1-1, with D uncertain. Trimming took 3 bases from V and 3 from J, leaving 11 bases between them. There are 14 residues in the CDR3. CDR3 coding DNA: TGTGCCAGCAGTTTGCCGGGGTGGTACACTGAAGCTTTCTTT. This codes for CASSLPGWYTEAFF.

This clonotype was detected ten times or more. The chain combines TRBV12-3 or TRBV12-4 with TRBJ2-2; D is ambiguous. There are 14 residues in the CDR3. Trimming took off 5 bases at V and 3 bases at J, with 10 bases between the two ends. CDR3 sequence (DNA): TGTGCCAGCAGTCCTCGGACGGACACCGGGGAGCTGTTTTTT. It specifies CASSPRTDTGELFF.

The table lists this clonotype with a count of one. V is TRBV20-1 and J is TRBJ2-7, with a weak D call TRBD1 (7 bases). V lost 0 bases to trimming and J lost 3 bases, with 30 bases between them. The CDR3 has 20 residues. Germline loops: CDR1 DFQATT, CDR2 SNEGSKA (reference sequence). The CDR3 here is CSARDAQGGALTPNHYEQYF. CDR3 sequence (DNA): TGCAGTGCTAGAGACGCCCAGGGGGGAGCTTTAACCCCCAATCACTACGAGCAGTACTTC.